Detailed here is one T cell receptor (beta chain). As handled by the study authors: Reference gene primer amplification gave nucleated cell count estimates. Sequencing used immunoSEQ multiplex PCR; TCRdb keeps in-frame clones, though not all of them. V, J and clone size derive from that table, while D and trimming were established from the DNA sequence. The table lists over 100,000 clones, 92% of them singletons, with less than 2% in the top ten. CDR1 is SGHRS, CDR2 YFSETQ, per germline. The CDR3 length is 15 residues. V lost 4 bases to trimming and J lost 4 bases; unmatched junction nucleotides: 7. This specimen belongs to a study of blood T cell repertoires in COVID-19.

The clonotype was recovered from a woman in her forties or fifties with COVID-19, enrolled during active disease. The sample consisted of peripheral blood. The chain recombines TRBV5-1 with TRBJ1-4; 7 bases line up with TRBD1. CDR3 DNA sequence: TGCGCCAGCAGCGTCCAACAGGGGTATAATGAAAAACTGTTTTTT. Translating gives CASSVQQGYNEKLFF.